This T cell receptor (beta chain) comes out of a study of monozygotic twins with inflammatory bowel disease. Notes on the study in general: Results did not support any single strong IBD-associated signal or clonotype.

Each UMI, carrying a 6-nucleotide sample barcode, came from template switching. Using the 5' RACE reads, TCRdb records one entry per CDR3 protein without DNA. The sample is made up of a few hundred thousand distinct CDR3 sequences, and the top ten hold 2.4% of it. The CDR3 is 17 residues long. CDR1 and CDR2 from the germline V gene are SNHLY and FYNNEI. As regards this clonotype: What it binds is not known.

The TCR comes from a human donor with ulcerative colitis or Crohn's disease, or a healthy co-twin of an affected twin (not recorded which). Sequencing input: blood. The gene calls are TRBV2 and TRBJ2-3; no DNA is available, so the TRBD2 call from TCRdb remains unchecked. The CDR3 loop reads CASRAPQRVTLGDTQYF.